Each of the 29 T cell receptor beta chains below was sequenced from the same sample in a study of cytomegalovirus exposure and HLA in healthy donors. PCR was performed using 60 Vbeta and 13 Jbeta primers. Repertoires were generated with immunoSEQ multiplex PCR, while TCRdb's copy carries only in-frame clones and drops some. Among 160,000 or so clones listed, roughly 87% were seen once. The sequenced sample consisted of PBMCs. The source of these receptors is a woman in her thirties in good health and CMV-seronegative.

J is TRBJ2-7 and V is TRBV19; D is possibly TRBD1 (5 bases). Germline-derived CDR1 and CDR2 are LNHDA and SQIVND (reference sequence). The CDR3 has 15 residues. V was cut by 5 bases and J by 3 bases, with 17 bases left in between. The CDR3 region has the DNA TGTGCCAGTAGTCGCAGGGCTAACGTAGACTACGAGCAGTACTTC. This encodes CASSRRANVDYEQYF.

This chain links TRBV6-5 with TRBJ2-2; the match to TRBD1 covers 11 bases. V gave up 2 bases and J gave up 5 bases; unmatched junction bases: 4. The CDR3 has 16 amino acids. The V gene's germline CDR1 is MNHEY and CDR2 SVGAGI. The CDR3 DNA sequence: TGTGCCAGCAGTTACGGACAGGGGGCGCCTACCGGGGAGCTGTTTTTT. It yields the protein CASSYGQGAPTGELFF.

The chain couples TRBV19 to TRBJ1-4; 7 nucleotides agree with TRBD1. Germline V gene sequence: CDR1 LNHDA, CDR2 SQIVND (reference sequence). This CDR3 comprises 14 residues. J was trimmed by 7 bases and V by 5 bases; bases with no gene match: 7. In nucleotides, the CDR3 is TGTGCCAGTAGTTCCCGACAGGGCCCTGAAAAACTGTTTTTT. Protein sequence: CASSSRQGPEKLFF.

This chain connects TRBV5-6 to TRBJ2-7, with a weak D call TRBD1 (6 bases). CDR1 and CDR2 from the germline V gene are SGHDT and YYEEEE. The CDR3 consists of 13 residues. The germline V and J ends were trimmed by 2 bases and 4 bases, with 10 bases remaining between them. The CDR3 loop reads CASSFLDSYEQYF. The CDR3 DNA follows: TGTGCCAGCAGCTTCTTGGACAGTTACGAGCAGTACTTC.

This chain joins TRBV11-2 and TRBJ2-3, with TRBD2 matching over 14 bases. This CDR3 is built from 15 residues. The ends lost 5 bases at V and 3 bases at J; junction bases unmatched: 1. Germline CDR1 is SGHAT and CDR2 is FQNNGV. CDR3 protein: CASSRLAGGTDTQYF. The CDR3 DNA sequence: TGTGCCAGCAGCAGACTAGCGGGGGGGACAGATACGCAGTATTTT.

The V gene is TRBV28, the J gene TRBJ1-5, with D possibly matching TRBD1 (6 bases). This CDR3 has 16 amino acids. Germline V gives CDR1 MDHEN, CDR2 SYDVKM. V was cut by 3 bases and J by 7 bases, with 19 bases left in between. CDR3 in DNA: TGTGCCAGCAGTTTCGGGGGGCGGGGAGGAGGACAGCCCCAGCATTTT. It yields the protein CASSFGGRGGGQPQHF. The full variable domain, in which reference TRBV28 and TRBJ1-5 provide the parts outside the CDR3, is DVKVTQSSRYLVKRTGEKVFLECVQDMDHENMFWYRQDPGLGLRLIYFSYDVKMKEKGDIPEGYSVSREKKERFSLILESASTNQTSMYLCASSFGGRGGGQPQHFGDGTRLSIL.

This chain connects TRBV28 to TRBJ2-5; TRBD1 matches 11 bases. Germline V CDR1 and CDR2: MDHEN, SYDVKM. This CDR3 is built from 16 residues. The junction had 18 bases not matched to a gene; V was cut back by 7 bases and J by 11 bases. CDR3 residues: CASTETGTGGLGEQYF. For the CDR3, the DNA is TGTGCCAGCACCGAAACTGGGACAGGGGGTCTAGGTGAGCAGTACTTC.

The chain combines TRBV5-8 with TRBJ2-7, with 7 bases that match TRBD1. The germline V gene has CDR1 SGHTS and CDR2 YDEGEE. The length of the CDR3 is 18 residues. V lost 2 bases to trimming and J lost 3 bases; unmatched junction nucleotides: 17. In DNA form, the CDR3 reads TGTGCCAGCAGCTTTGTGCCGGGGACAGATCCTTCTGGCTACGAGCAGTACTTC. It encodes CASSFVPGTDPSGYEQYF.

CDR3 residues: CASSLYYNEQFF. As DNA, the CDR3 is TGTGCCAGCAGCCTATACTACAATGAGCAGTTCTTC. V usage is TRBV7-2 and J usage is TRBJ2-1; no firm D call. This CDR3 spans 12 amino acids. V shed 5 bases and J shed 3 bases, with 5 bases lying between them. CDR1 is SGHTA, CDR2 FQGNSA, per germline.

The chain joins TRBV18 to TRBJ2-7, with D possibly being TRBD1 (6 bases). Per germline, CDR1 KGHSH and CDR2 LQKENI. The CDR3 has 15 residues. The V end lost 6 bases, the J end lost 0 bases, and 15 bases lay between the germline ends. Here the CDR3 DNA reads TGTGCCAGCTCGCCCCAAGGGGGAGCCTCCTACGAGCAGTACTTC. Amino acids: CASSPQGGASYEQYF.

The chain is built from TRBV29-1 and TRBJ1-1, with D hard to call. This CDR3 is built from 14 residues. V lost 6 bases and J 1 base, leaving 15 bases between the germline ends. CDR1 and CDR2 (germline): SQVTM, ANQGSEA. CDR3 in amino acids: CSVSLRGKNTEAFF. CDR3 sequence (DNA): TGCAGCGTCTCTTTAAGAGGAAAGAACACTGAAGCTTTCTTT.

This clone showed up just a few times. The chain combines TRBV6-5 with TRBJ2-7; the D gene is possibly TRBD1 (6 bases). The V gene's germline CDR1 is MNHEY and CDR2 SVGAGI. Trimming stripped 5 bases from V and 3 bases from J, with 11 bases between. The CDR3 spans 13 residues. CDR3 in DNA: TGTGCCAGCAGTAAGCTGGACAGCTACGAGCAGTACTTC. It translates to CASSKLDSYEQYF.

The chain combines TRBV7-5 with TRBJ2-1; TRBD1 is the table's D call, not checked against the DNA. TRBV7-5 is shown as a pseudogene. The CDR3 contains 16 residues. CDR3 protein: CARSLTRTGVFDEQFF. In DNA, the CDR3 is TGTGCCAGAAGCTTAACGCGGACAGGGGTGTTCGATGAGCAGTTCTTC.

The CDR3 DNA sequence: TGTGCCAGCTCCCGTCCCGGAGGAGGCGATGAGCAGTTCTTC. Translation gives CASSRPGGGDEQFF. The chain combines TRBV18 with TRBJ2-1, with D possibly being TRBD2 (5 bases). Trimming pared 6 bases from V and 8 bases from J, leaving 17 bases between. This CDR3 has 14 residues. Germline lookup yields CDR1 KGHSH and CDR2 LQKENI.

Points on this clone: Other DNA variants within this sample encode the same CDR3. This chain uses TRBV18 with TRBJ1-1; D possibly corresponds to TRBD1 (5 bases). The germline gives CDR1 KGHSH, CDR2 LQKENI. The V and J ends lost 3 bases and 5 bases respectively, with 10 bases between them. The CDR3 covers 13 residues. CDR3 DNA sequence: TGTGCCAGCTCACCTACGGGGGTTACTGAAGCTTTCTTT. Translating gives CASSPTGVTEAFF. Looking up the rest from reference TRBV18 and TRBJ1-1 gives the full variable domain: NAGVMQNPRHLVRRRGQEARLRCSPMKGHSHVYWYRQLPEEGLKFMVYLQKENIIDESGMPKERFSAEFPKEGPSILRIQQVVRGDSAAYFCASSPTGVTEAFFGQGTRLTVV.

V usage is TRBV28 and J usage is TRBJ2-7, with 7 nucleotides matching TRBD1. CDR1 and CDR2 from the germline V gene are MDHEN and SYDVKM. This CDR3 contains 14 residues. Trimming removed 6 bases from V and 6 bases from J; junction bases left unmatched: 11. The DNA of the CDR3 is TGTGCCAGCAGACTCACCGCGACAGGGTTCGAGCAGTACTTC. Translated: CASRLTATGFEQYF.

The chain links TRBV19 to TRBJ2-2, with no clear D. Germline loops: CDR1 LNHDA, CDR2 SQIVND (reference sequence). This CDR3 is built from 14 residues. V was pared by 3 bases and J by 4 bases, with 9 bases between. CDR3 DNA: TGTGCCAGTAGTATTGGGCAGACCACCGGGGAGCTGTTTTTT. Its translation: CASSIGQTTGELFF.

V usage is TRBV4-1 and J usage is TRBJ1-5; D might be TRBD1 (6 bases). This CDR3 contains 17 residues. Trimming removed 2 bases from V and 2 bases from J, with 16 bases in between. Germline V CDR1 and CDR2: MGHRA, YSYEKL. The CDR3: CASSQPSGVEGNQPQHF. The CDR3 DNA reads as TGCGCCAGCAGCCAACCTTCAGGGGTGGAGGGCAATCAGCCCCAGCATTTT.

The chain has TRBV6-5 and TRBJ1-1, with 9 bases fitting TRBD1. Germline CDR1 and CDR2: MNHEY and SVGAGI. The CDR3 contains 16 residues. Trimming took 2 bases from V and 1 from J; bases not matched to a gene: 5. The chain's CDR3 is CASSYQMTGGNTEAFF. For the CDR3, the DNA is TGTGCCAGCAGTTACCAGATGACAGGGGGGAACACTGAAGCTTTCTTT.

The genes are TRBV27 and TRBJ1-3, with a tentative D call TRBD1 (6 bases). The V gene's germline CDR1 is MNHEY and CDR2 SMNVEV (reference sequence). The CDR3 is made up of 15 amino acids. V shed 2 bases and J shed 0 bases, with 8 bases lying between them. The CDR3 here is CASSLDRTSGNTIYF. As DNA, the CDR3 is TGTGCCAGCAGTTTAGACAGGACCTCTGGAAACACCATATATTTT.

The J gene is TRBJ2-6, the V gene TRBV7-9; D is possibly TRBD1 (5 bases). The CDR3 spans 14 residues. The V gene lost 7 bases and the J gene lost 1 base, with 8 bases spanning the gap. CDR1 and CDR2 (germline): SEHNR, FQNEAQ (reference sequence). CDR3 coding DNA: TGTGCCAGCACGACAGATTCTGGGGCCAACGTCCTGACTTTC. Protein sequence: CASTTDSGANVLTF.

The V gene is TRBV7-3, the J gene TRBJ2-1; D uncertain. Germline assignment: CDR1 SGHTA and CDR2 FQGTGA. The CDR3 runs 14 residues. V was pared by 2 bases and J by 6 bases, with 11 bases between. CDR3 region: CASSLEPGSNEQFF. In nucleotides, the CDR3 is TGTGCCAGCAGCTTAGAGCCCGGGTCCAATGAGCAGTTCTTC. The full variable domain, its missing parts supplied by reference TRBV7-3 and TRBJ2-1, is GAGVSQTPSNKVTEKGKYVELRCDPISGHTALYWYRQSLGQGPEFLIYFQGTGAADDSGLPNDRFFAVRPEGSVSTLKIQRTERGDSAVYLCASSLEPGSNEQFFGPGTRLTVL.

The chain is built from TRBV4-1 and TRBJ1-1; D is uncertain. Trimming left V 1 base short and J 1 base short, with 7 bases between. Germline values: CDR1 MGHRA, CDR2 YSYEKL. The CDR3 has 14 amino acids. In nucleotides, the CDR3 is TGCGCCAGCAGCCAAGCGGAGTGGAACACTGAAGCTTTCTTT. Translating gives CASSQAEWNTEAFF.

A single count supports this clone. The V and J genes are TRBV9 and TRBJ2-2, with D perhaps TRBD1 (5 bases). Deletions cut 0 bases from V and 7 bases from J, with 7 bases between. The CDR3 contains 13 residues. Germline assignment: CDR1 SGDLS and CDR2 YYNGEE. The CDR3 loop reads CASSVGGFGELFF. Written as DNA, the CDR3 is TGTGCCAGCAGCGTAGGGGGCTTCGGGGAGCTGTTTTTT.

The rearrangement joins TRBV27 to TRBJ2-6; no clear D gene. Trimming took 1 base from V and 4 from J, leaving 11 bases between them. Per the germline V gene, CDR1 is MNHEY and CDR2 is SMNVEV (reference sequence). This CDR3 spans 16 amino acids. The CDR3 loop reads CASSLLAPGGANVLTF. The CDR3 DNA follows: TGTGCCAGCAGTTTATTAGCTCCTGGGGGGGCCAACGTCCTGACTTTC.

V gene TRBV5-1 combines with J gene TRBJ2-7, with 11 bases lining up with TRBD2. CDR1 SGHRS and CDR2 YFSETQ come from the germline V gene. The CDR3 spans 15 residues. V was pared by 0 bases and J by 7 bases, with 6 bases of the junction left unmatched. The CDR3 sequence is CASSLGTSGPGEQYF. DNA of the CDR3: TGCGCCAGCAGCTTGGGGACTAGCGGGCCGGGGGAGCAGTACTTC.

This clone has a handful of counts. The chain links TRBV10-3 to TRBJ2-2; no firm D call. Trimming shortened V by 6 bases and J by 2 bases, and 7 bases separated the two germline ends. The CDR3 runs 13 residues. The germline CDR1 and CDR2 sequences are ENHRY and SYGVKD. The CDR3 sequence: CAIRAVNTGELFF. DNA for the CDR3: TGTGCCATCAGGGCCGTAAACACCGGGGAGCTGTTTTTT.

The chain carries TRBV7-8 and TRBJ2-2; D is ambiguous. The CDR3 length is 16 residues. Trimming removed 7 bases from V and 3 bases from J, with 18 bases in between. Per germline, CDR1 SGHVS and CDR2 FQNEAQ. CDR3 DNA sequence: TGTGCCAGCACACCATCACGGAGCGACTACACCGGGGAGCTGTTTTTT. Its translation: CASTPSRSDYTGELFF. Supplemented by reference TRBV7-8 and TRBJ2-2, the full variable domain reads GAGVSQSPRYKVAKRGQDVALRCDPISGHVSLFWYQQALGQGPEFLTYFQNEAQLDKSGLPSDRFFAERPEGSVSTLKIQRTQQEDSAVYLCASTPSRSDYTGELFFGEGSRLTVL.

In nucleotides, the CDR3 is TGTGCCAGCCGGACAGGTAATCAGCCCCAGCATTTT. Its protein is CASRTGNQPQHF. The chain uses TRBV19 and TRBJ1-5; 7 nucleotides match TRBD1. The germline gives CDR1 LNHDA, CDR2 SQIVND (reference sequence). V shed 9 bases and J 4 bases; nucleotides not matched to a gene: 3. The CDR3 spans 12 residues.